What follows are 32 T cell receptor beta chains derived from one specimen sequenced in a study of blood T cell repertoires in COVID-19. Measured with immunoSEQ multiplex PCR; TCRdb has only the in-frame clones, and not every one. The sample holds approximately 74,000 clones, 60% to 85% seen once. Sequenced: peripheral blood. These receptors originate from a man aged 55 to 70 with acute or convalescent COVID-19.

The V call is TRBV28, the J call TRBJ2-2; 11 positions match TRBD2. The CDR3 has 19 amino acids. J lost 0 bases, V lost 4 bases, and 10 bases had no gene match. CDR1 and CDR2 (germline): MDHEN, SYDVKM. The CDR3 reads CASSSGGLAGGSNTGELFF. CDR3 nucleotide sequence: TGTGCCAGCAGTTCTGGGGGTCTAGCGGGGGGCTCGAACACCGGGGAGCTGTTTTTT. Drawing the rest from reference TRBV28 and TRBJ2-2, the complete variable domain is DVKVTQSSRYLVKRTGEKVFLECVQDMDHENMFWYRQDPGLGLRLIYFSYDVKMKEKGDIPEGYSVSREKKERFSLILESASTNQTSMYLCASSSGGLAGGSNTGELFFGEGSRLTVL.

In this sample, this clone turned up once. The rearrangement joins TRBV7-9 to TRBJ2-6; TRBD1 aligns across 8 bases. With V trimmed by 5 bases and J by 5 bases, 8 bases remained unmatched. This CDR3 contains 16 residues. Germline CDR1 is SEHNR and CDR2 is FQNEAQ (reference sequence). The CDR3 spells CASSRSRTGRANVLTF. In DNA, the CDR3 is TGTGCCAGCAGCCGTTCAAGGACAGGGCGGGCCAACGTCCTGACTTTC.

This clone was seen a single time. DNA for the CDR3: TGTGCCAGCAGCACGCGGGACAGGGGGGACACCGGGGAGCTGTTTTTT. Translated: CASSTRDRGDTGELFF. The chain combines TRBV11-1 with TRBJ2-2, with 11 bases matching TRBD1. The CDR3 sequence is 16 residues long. V shed 5 bases, J shed 3 bases, and the junction held 5 bases outside the gene matches. Germline assignment: CDR1 SGHAT and CDR2 FQDESV (reference sequence).

Relative to its sample, this clone is medium-sized. This chain joins TRBV7-9 and TRBJ2-1; 8 positions agree with TRBD2. CDR3 size: 14 residues. CDR1 and CDR2 (germline): SEHNR, FQNEAQ (reference sequence). The V segment lost 9 bases and the J segment 0 bases; nucleotides outside the gene matches: 4. The CDR3 loop reads CASKGTSSYNEQFF. The DNA for the CDR3 is TGTGCCAGTAAAGGGACTAGCTCCTACAATGAGCAGTTCTTC.

This clone showed up just once. The V and J genes are TRBV4-3 and TRBJ1-5, with D uncertain. V was clipped by 4 bases and J by 4 bases, with 14 bases between them. Germline loops: CDR1 LGHNA, CDR2 YSLEER. The CDR3 covers 15 residues. In DNA form, the CDR3 reads TGCGCCAGCAGCCCCGGACTTACCCTTAATCAGCCCCAGCATTTT. It is translated as CASSPGLTLNQPQHF.

The chain recombines TRBV7-9 with TRBJ2-5; D unclear. V was pared by 4 bases and J by 0 bases, with 6 bases between. This CDR3 has 13 amino acids. The germline V gene has CDR1 SEHNR and CDR2 FQNEAQ (reference sequence). CDR3 in DNA: TGTGCCAGCAGCTCAGACAACCAAGAGACCCAGTACTTC. Its translation is CASSSDNQETQYF.

V and J are TRBV2 and TRBJ1-5; D is possibly TRBD1 (6 bases). Germline V gene sequence: CDR1 SNHLY, CDR2 FYNNEI. The V end lost 7 bases, the J end lost 0 bases, and 10 bases lay between the germline ends. The CDR3 covers 14 residues. This chain's CDR3 is CASTGARSNQPQHF. The CDR3 DNA follows: TGTGCCAGCACAGGGGCGCGTAGCAATCAGCCCCAGCATTTT.

The chain employs TRBV7-2 and TRBJ1-1, with 9 bases matching TRBD1. The CDR3 spans 15 residues. J was trimmed by 2 bases and V by 6 bases; bases with no gene match: 7. The germline V gene has CDR1 SGHTA and CDR2 FQGNSA. The CDR3 nucleotides read TGTGCCAGCAGTAAGATGACAGGGGGTAACACTGAAGCTTTCTTT. Translating it yields CASSKMTGGNTEAFF.

V usage is TRBV19 and J usage is TRBJ2-1; 7 bases fit TRBD2. CDR3 length: 15 residues. The trim removed 6 bases at V and 7 bases at J, leaving 12 bases unmatched. In germline, CDR1 is LNHDA, CDR2 SQIVND (reference sequence). This CDR3 is CASRRGGASLNEQFF. The CDR3 bases are TGTGCCAGTAGGAGGGGAGGGGCCAGCCTAAATGAGCAGTTCTTC.

CDR3 nucleotides: TGTGCCAGCAGCGCCTATGGGACAGGGGGTAATTCACCCCTCCACTTT. This encodes CASSAYGTGGNSPLHF. The genes are TRBV9 and TRBJ1-6, with TRBD1 matching 11 bases. Trimming cost V 3 bases and J 6 bases; bases outside gene matches: 5. The CDR3 covers 16 residues. Germline CDR1 and CDR2: SGDLS and YYNGEE.

V is TRBV12-3 or TRBV12-4 and J is TRBJ1-1; D uncertain. V lost 3 bases and J 1 base, leaving 6 bases between the germline ends. The CDR3 has 13 amino acids. The CDR3 DNA is TGTGCCAGCAGTTTTGTACAGAACACTGAAGCTTTCTTT. Protein: CASSFVQNTEAFF.

This clone occurred a few times. The CDR3 bases are TGTGCCAGTAGTATGAGCCGGACACTTAGCACAGATACGCAGTATTTT. Protein product: CASSMSRTLSTDTQYF. The gene calls are TRBV19 and TRBJ2-3; TRBD1 might be the D (5 bases). CDR1 and CDR2 (germline): LNHDA, SQIVND (reference sequence). The CDR3 is made up of 16 amino acids. Between the trimmed V and J ends, which lost 3 bases and 0 bases, there was a span of 13 bases.

This chain joins TRBV7-9 and TRBJ1-2; tentative D call: TRBD1 (5 bases). The germline V gene encodes CDR1 SEHNR and CDR2 FQNEAQ (reference sequence). With 1 base removed from V and 6 bases from J, the gap between germline ends came to 6 bases. CDR3 length equals 12 residues. The CDR3 sequence: CASSLEGNGYTF. CDR3 sequence (DNA): TGTGCCAGCAGCTTAGAGGGGAATGGCTACACCTTC. Drawing the rest from reference TRBV7-9 and TRBJ1-2, the complete variable domain is DTGVSQNPRHKITKRGQNVTFRCDPISEHNRLYWYRQTLGQGPEFLTYFQNEAQLEKSRLLSDRFSAERPKGSFSTLEIQRTEQGDSAMYLCASSLEGNGYTFGSGTRLTVV.

The chain joins TRBV11-2 to TRBJ2-7; D is undetermined. The V end lost 0 bases, the J end lost 4 bases, and 7 bases lay between the germline ends. Per the germline V gene, CDR1 is SGHAT and CDR2 is FQNNGV. The CDR3 is made up of 13 amino acids. In DNA form, the CDR3 reads TGTGCCAGCAGCTTAGAGGCTAGGTACGAGCAGTACTTC. This translates into CASSLEARYEQYF.

The chain has TRBV12-3 or TRBV12-4 and TRBJ2-4, with 11 bases lining up with TRBD1. CDR3 length equals 13 residues. The V gene end was trimmed by 5 bases and the J gene end by 8 bases; junction bases not matched to a gene: 2. CDR3 protein: CASSGTGGYIQYF. In nucleotides, the CDR3 is TGTGCCAGCAGTGGGACAGGGGGTTACATTCAGTACTTC.

The chain has TRBV5-1 and TRBJ2-2; 7 nucleotides agree with TRBD2. V shed 0 bases, J shed 0 bases, and the junction held 5 bases outside the gene matches. Germline assignment: CDR1 SGHRS and CDR2 YFSETQ. The CDR3 sequence is 17 residues long. The CDR3 spells CASSLGGGGANTGELFF. In DNA form, the CDR3 reads TGCGCCAGCAGCTTGGGAGGCGGGGGTGCGAACACCGGGGAGCTGTTTTTT.

The count of this clone is one. This chain joins TRBV4-3 and TRBJ2-5; a weak D match, TRBD1 (5 bases). The CDR3 length is 16 residues. V was trimmed by 3 bases and J by 1 base, leaving 15 bases between them. Germline CDR1 reads LGHNA; CDR2 reads YSLEER. This CDR3 reads CASSQAGTGVQETQYF. The CDR3 DNA sequence: TGCGCCAGCAGCCAGGCAGGCACAGGCGTCCAAGAGACCCAGTACTTC.

This clone was found a few times. The chain carries TRBV10-2 and TRBJ2-1; D might be TRBD1 (5 bases). CDR1 and CDR2 from the germline V gene are WSHSY and SAAADI. V lost 8 bases to trimming and J lost 1 base, with 9 bases between them. This CDR3 is built from 13 residues. This chain's CDR3 is CASGWTSYNEQFF. The CDR3 region has the DNA TGCGCCAGCGGGTGGACATCCTACAATGAGCAGTTCTTC.

V is TRBV5-4 and J is TRBJ2-5; TRBD1 might be the D (5 bases). The CDR3 has 17 residues. V gave up 4 bases and J gave up 5 bases, with 24 bases separating them. Looked up from germline, CDR1 is SGHNT and CDR2 is YYREEE (reference sequence). As DNA, the CDR3 is TGTGCCAGCAGCGTACCCTTAGCAATGGGGCTTGCGGAGACCCAGTACTTC. It codes for CASSVPLAMGLAETQYF.

The chain carries TRBV6-5 and TRBJ1-6, with 7 bases fitting TRBD1. This CDR3 contains 14 residues. V shed 2 bases and J 9 bases; nucleotides not matched to a gene: 4. The germline gives CDR1 MNHEY, CDR2 SVGAGI. The CDR3 reads CASSYETGSSPLHF. CDR3 nucleotides: TGTGCCAGCAGTTACGAGACAGGGTCTTCACCCCTCCACTTT.

The CDR3 loop is CASSFTLAGVTGELFF. CDR3 DNA sequence: TGTGCCAGCAGCTTTACCCTAGCGGGGGTCACCGGGGAGCTGTTTTTT. V is TRBV11-1 and J is TRBJ2-2, with 10 positions matching TRBD2. V lost 3 bases to trimming and J lost 4 bases; unmatched junction nucleotides: 5. Germline V gives CDR1 SGHAT, CDR2 FQDESV (reference sequence). CDR3 size: 16 residues.

The chain carries TRBV19 and TRBJ1-1; no clear D gene. The CDR3 is made up of 16 amino acids. From germline, CDR1 is LNHDA and CDR2 SQIVND (reference sequence). V was pared by 6 bases and J by 1 base, with 18 bases between. The chain's CDR3 is CASSQTGRTSNTEAFF. As DNA, the CDR3 is TGTGCCAGTAGCCAGACTGGACGGACTTCGAACACTGAAGCTTTCTTT.

V usage is TRBV5-1 and J usage is TRBJ1-4; D is unresolved. The V end lost 3 bases, the J end lost 5 bases, and 8 bases lay between the germline ends. Germline V gene lookup returns CDR1 SGHRS and CDR2 YFSETQ. The CDR3 has 13 amino acids. This CDR3 is CASSSAGNEKLFF. CDR3 coding DNA: TGCGCCAGCAGCTCCGCGGGGAATGAAAAACTGTTTTTT.

This clone was seen only once. This chain connects TRBV6-5 to TRBJ1-5, with D hard to call. CDR3 length equals 15 residues. The V end lost 0 bases, the J end lost 3 bases, and 9 bases lay between the germline ends. Germline V lookup: CDR1 MNHEY, CDR2 SVGAGI. The DNA for the CDR3 is TGTGCCAGCAGTTACTCCGTTGGAGACAATCAGCCCCAGCATTTT. It translates to CASSYSVGDNQPQHF.

The V and J genes are TRBV18 and TRBJ1-2, with D perhaps TRBD1 (5 bases). CDR1 KGHSH and CDR2 LQKENI come from the germline V gene. The CDR3 consists of 15 residues. V was cut by 3 bases and J by 3 bases, with 14 bases left in between. The CDR3 sequence: CASSPETGIHYGYTF. DNA of the CDR3: TGTGCCAGCTCACCTGAAACAGGAATTCACTATGGCTACACCTTC.

The chain recombines TRBV7-2 with TRBJ2-5; TRBD1 might be the D (5 bases). Germline values: CDR1 SGHTA, CDR2 FQGNSA. The CDR3 contains 17 residues. Trimming stripped 2 bases from V and 2 bases from J, with 18 bases between. As DNA, the CDR3 is TGTGCCAGCAGCTTACGAGCAGGGCGTGCCCTACAAGAGACCCAGTACTTC. Translating gives CASSLRAGRALQETQYF.

Here the CDR3 reads CASSPQKADRAKNIQYF. As DNA, the CDR3 is TGTGCCAGCAGCCCCCAAAAGGCGGACAGGGCCAAAAACATTCAGTACTTC. V and J are TRBV11-2 and TRBJ2-4, with 7 positions matching TRBD1. V was clipped by 5 bases and J by 1 base; unmatched bases: 11. This CDR3 has 17 residues. Germline V gene data show CDR1 as SGHAT and CDR2 as FQNNGV.

This clone has a handful of counts. V and J are TRBV3-1 (or the pseudogene TRBV3-2) and TRBJ1-5; the D gene is possibly TRBD1 (6 bases). Germline loops: CDR1 LGHDT, CDR2 YNNKEL (reference sequence). There are 14 residues in the CDR3. The V end was cut by 0 bases, the J end by 6 bases, with 9 bases between. The CDR3 region is CASSQDPGVQPQHF. DNA of the CDR3: TGTGCCAGCAGCCAAGATCCAGGGGTTCAGCCCCAGCATTTT.

This chain joins TRBV3-1 (or the pseudogene TRBV3-2) and TRBJ2-1; the D is unclear. The V end lost 2 bases, the J end lost 4 bases, and 9 bases lay between the germline ends. This CDR3 comprises 14 residues. CDR1 is LGHDT and CDR2 is YNNKEL in the germline V gene (reference sequence). CDR3: CASSQFSGYNEQFF. The CDR3 region has the DNA TGTGCCAGCAGCCAATTCTCAGGATACAATGAGCAGTTCTTC.

The chain links TRBV5-5 to TRBJ1-3; D is unresolved. The CDR3 extends over 14 amino acids. CDR1 and CDR2 (germline): SGHKS, YYEKEE (reference sequence). Trimming pared 4 bases from V and 2 bases from J, leaving 10 bases between. The CDR3: CASSLLSAGNTIYF. DNA for the CDR3: TGTGCCAGCAGCCTCCTATCGGCTGGAAACACCATATATTTT.

This clone is a singleton in its sample. The chain uses TRBV7-9 and TRBJ2-1; D not certain. CDR1 is SEHNR and CDR2 is FQNEAQ in the germline V gene (reference sequence). This CDR3 region has 15 residues. V was pared by 0 bases and J by 11 bases, with 17 bases between. This chain's CDR3 is CASSLARAGILKQFF. The CDR3 DNA follows: TGTGCCAGCAGCTTAGCAAGAGCAGGCATCCTGAAGCAGTTCTTC.

This clone was recorded at least ten times. This chain uses TRBV4-3 with TRBJ1-2; D is perhaps TRBD1 (5 bases). V was pared by 0 bases and J by 3 bases, with 14 bases between. This CDR3 is built from 16 residues. Germline CDR1 and CDR2: LGHNA and YSLEER. The CDR3 spells CASSQDLRQSDYGYTF. The CDR3 region has the DNA TGCGCCAGCAGCCAAGATTTAAGACAGAGCGACTATGGCTACACCTTC.